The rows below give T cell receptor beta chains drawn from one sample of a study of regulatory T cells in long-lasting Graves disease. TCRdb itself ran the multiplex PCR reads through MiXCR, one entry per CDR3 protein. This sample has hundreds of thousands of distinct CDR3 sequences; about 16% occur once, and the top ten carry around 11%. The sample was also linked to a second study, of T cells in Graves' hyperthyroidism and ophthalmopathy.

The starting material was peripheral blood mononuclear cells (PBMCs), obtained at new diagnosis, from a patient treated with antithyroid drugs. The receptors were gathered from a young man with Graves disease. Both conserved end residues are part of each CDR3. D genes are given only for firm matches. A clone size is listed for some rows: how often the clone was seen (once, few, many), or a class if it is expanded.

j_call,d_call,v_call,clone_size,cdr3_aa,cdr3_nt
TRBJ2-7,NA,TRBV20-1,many,CSARDLGRSYEQYF,TGCAGTGCTAGAGATCTCGGCAGGTCCTACGAGCAGTACTTC
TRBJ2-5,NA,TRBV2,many,CASSENGRGQTQYF,TGTGCCAGCAGTGAAAACGGCAGGGGACAGACCCAGTACTTC
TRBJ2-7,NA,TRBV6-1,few,CASSTGPRYEQYF,TGTGCCAGCTCGACAGGACCGCGTTACGAGCAGTACTTC
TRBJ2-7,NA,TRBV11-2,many,CASSRFGIYEQYF,TGTGCCAGCAGCCGTTTTGGCATCTACGAGCAGTACTTC
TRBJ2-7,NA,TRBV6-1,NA,CASSLEGGWEYEQYF,TGTGCCAGCAGCCTTGAAGGGGGGTGGGAGTACGAGCAGTACTTC
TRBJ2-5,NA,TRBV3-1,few,CASSPGSFAGRETQYF,TGTGCCAGCAGTCCCGGGTCGTTCGCGGGACGAGAGACCCAGTACTTC
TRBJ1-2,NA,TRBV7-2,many,CASSVVYDGSQDGYTF,TGTGCCAGCAGCGTAGTATACGACGGGAGTCAGGATGGCTACACCTTC
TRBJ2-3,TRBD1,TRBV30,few,CAWSWDRVKDTQYF,TGTGCCTGGAGTTGGGACAGGGTGAAAGATACGCAGTATTTT
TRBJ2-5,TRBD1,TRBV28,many,CASSVTGGPPRTQYF,TGTGCCAGCAGTGTGACAGGGGGCCCACCAAGGACCCAGTACTTC
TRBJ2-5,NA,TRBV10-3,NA,CAISESRGGVQETQYF,TGTGCCATCAGTGAGTCGAGGGGGGGGGTCCAAGAGACCCAGTACTTC
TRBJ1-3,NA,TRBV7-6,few,CASSSPLSGAGNTIYF,TGTGCCAGCAGCTCACCGCTCTCAGGGGCTGGAAACACCATATATTTT
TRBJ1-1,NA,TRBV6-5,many,CASSYWTPPSGMNTEAFF,TGTGCCAGCAGTTACTGGACACCCCCATCGGGGATGAACACTGAAGCTTTCTTT
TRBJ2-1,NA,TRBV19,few,CASSIATTSRNGEQFF,TGTGCCAGTAGTATAGCCACCACTTCAAGAAACGGTGAGCAGTTCTTC
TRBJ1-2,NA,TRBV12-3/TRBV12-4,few,CASSILGGAPNYGYTF,TGTGCCAGCAGTATCCTCGGGGGTGCCCCTAACTATGGCTACACCTTC
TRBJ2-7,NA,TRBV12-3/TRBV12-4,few,CASGRTGEQYF,TGTGCCAGCGGAAGGACCGGCGAGCAGTACTTC
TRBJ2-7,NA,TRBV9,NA,CASSVGVGYEQYF,TGTGCCAGCAGCGTAGGGGTTGGCTACGAGCAGTACTTC
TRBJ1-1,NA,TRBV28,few,CASSTIRGDYNTEAFF,TGTGCCAGCAGTACCATCAGGGGCGATTACAACACTGAAGCTTTCTTT
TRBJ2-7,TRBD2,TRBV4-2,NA,CASSQEVTGGTYEQYF,TGTGCCAGCAGCCAAGAGGTCACGGGAGGGACCTACGAGCAGTACTTC
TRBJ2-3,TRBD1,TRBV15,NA,CATSRPGTGTADTQYF,TGTGCCACCAGCAGACCCGGGACAGGGACCGCAGATACGCAGTATTTT
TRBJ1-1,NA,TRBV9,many,CASSGPGDTEAFF,TGTGCCAGCAGCGGGCCAGGGGACACTGAAGCTTTCTTT
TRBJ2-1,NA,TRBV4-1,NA,CASSQEARQQYNEQFF,TGCGCCAGCAGCCAAGAGGCTAGACAACAATACAATGAGCAGTTCTTC
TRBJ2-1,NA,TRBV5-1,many,CASSHEAGSKQFF,TGCGCCAGCAGCCACGAGGCGGGATCAAAGCAGTTCTTC
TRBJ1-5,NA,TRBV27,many,CASSLNGGGQPQHF,TGTGCCAGCAGTTTAAACGGGGGGGGTCAGCCCCAGCATTTT
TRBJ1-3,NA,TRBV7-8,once,CASSPLDRSGNTIYF,TGTGCCAGCAGCCCGCTCGACAGATCTGGAAACACCATATATTTT
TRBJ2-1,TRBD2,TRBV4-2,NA,CASRKLAGADNEQFF,TGTGCCAGCAGGAAACTAGCGGGGGCAGACAATGAGCAGTTCTTC
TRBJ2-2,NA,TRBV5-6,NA,CASSLPHSPLPTGELFF,TGTGCCAGCAGCTTGCCGCACTCCCCTCTCCCTACCGGGGAGCTGTTTTTT
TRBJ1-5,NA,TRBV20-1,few,CSARDFRQGFQPQHF,TGCAGTGCTAGAGATTTTCGGCAGGGCTTTCAGCCCCAGCATTTT
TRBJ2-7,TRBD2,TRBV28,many,CASSFSSGRPNEQYF,TGTGCCAGCAGTTTTTCTAGCGGGAGGCCCAACGAGCAGTACTTC
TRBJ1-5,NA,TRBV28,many,CASTPFLGNQPQHF,TGTGCCAGCACCCCCTTTCTAGGCAATCAGCCCCAGCATTTT
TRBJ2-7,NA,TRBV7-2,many,CASSFAGQGEQYF,TGTGCCAGCAGCTTTGCGGGTCAGGGCGAGCAGTACTTC
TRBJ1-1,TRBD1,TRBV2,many,CASSEMGQINTEAFF,TGTGCCAGCAGTGAGATGGGACAGATTAACACTGAAGCTTTCTTT
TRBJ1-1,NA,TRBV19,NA,CASSPGIITEAFF,TGTGCCAGTAGTCCTGGGATCATTACTGAAGCTTTCTTT
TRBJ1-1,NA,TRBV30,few,CAWSPGVNTEASF,TGTGCCTGGAGTCCGGGGGTGAACACTGAAGCTTCCTTT
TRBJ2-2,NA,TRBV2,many,CASRPGAAGELFF,TGTGCCAGCAGGCCCGGCGCCGCCGGGGAGCTGTTTTTT
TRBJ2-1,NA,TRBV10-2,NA,CASSESRETPFYNEQFF,TGCGCCAGCAGTGAGAGCCGTGAAACTCCCTTTTACAATGAGCAGTTCTTC
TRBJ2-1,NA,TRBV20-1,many,CSAARSDLGGQFF,TGCAGTGCGGCCCGGTCGGATTTAGGTGGGCAGTTCTTC
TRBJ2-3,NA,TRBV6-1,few,CASSVEPRDTQYF,TGTGCCAGCAGCGTAGAACCTAGAGATACGCAGTATTTT
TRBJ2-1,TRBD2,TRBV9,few,CASSVLGGRAGNEQFF,TGTGCCAGCAGCGTGCTTGGCGGGAGAGCGGGCAATGAGCAGTTCTTC
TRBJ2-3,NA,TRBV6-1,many,CASSASGGSTDTQYF,TGTGCCAGCAGTGCTTCGGGGGGCAGCACAGATACGCAGTATTTT
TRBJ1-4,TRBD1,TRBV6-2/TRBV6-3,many,CASSRQGGEKLFF,TGTGCCAGCAGTAGACAGGGCGGTGAAAAACTGTTTTTT
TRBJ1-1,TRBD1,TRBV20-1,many,CSALGQHTEAFF,TGCAGTGCCCTGGGACAGCACACTGAAGCTTTCTTT
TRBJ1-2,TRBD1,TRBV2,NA,CASRLGTAELNYGYAF,TGTGCCAGCAGGCTCGGGACAGCGGAACTTAACTATGGCTACGCCTTC
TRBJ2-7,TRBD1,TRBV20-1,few,CSAGQGVSYEQYF,TGTAGTGCTGGACAGGGGGTATCCTACGAGCAGTACTTC
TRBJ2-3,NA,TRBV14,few,CASSQIWPGPIRAQYF,TGTGCCAGCAGCCAAATATGGCCGGGACCTATACGAGCGCAGTATTTT
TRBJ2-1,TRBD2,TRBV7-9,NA,CASSLVSGHDNEQFF,TGTGCCAGCAGCTTAGTTAGCGGGCATGACAATGAGCAGTTCTTC
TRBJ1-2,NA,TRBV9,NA,CASSVAVVTEGTDYGYTF,TGTGCCAGCAGCGTAGCTGTCGTTACGGAGGGGACGGACTATGGCTACACCTTC
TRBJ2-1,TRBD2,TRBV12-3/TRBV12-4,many,CATSLAGHLNEQFF,TGTGCCACCTCACTAGCGGGACATCTCAATGAGCAGTTCTTC
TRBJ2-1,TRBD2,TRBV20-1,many,CSASYTGEGRSYNEQFF,TGCAGTGCTAGTTACACGGGGGAGGGTCGGTCCTACAATGAGCAGTTCTTC
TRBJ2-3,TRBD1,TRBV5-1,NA,CASSLGTGDSDTQYF,TGCGCCAGCAGCCTCGGGACAGGGGACTCGGATACGCAGTATTTT
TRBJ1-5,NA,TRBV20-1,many,CSASDQEEYQPQHF,TGCAGTGCTAGCGATCAGGAAGAGTATCAGCCCCAGCATTTT
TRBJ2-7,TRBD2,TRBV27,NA,CASSNLRTSGDVEQYF,TGTGCCAGCAGTAATCTTAGGACTAGCGGGGATGTAGAGCAGTACTTC
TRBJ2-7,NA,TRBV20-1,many,CSARGSRRYEQYF,TGCAGTGCTAGAGGATCTCGTCGGTACGAGCAGTACTTC
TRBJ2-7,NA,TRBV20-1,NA,CSASYRGTPKNHEQYF,TGCAGTGCTAGCTACCGCGGGACACCAAAAAACCACGAGCAGTACTTC
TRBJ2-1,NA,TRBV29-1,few,CSVSKRQNEQFF,TGCAGCGTTAGCAAGCGGCAAAATGAGCAGTTCTTC